Listed below are T cell receptor beta chains from one sample, sequenced in a study of siplizumab effects on memory and regulatory T cells. Repertoires were generated with immunoSEQ multiplex PCR, while TCRdb's copy carries only in-frame clones and drops some. The data show about 94,000 clones, with nearly 95% seen just once and 0.3% held by the top ten. The sequencing input was non-Treg CD4+ T cells sorted from blood. The receptors here all came from a human donor in good health. Each CDR3 is given with its conserved first and last residue. A D gene is named only where the DNA matches it firmly. Clone size is stated in some rows and not others, as once, few, many or a class when expanded.

V	size	D	J	DNA	CDR3
TRBV5-4	-	TRBD1	TRBJ2-1	TGTGCCAGCAGTGGACAGGGAATACTGGAGCAGTTCTTC	CASSGQGILEQFF
TRBV27	once	-	TRBJ1-5	TGTGCCAGCAGTTTTGGCACAAATAGCAATCAGCCCCAGCATTTT	CASSFGTNSNQPQHF
TRBV15	-	-	TRBJ2-7	TGTGCCACCAGCAGACCCAACCGGGGCGGCGGCCTCTACGAGCAGTACTTC	CATSRPNRGGGLYEQYF
TRBV6-1	-	-	TRBJ1-5	TGTGCCAGCAGTGAGGGGGACCTACCCCTTCGGGTTCAGCCCCAGCATTTT	CASSEGDLPLRVQPQHF
TRBV5-1	-	TRBD2	TRBJ2-1	TGCGCCAGCAGCTTGTCCCCTAGGACTAGCGGGGGGGGAAATGAGCAGTTCTTC	CASSLSPRTSGGGNEQFF
TRBV2	-	TRBD2	TRBJ2-2	TGTGCCAGCAGCAAGTCCGGGACTAGCGGGAGAGTAGACGGGGAGCTGTTTTTT	CASSKSGTSGRVDGELFF
TRBV2	once	-	TRBJ2-2	TGTGCCAGCAGCGCGACTAGTTTTGCCGGGGAGCTGTTTTTT	CASSATSFAGELFF
TRBV5-4	once	-	TRBJ2-5	TGTGCCAGCAGCTTGGGTGGGAAAGAGACCCAGTACTTC	CASSLGGKETQYF
TRBV5-1	-	-	TRBJ1-5	TGCGCCAGCAGCTTAGACGGTCGACTCAATCAGCCCCAGCATTTT	CASSLDGRLNQPQHF
TRBV6-1	-	-	TRBJ2-1	TGTGCCAGCAGTTCTGGATTTCGTGAGCAGTTCTTC	CASSSGFREQFF
TRBV7-9	once	TRBD1	TRBJ1-6	TGTGCCAGCAGCTCTGGGACAGGCTATAATTCACCCCTCCACTTT	CASSSGTGYNSPLHF
TRBV19	-	TRBD1	TRBJ2-5	TGTGCCAGTAGTATGAGAGGGGGCAGAGAGACCCAGTACTTC	CASSMRGGRETQYF
TRBV18	-	-	TRBJ1-3	TGTGCCAGCTCACCACCCGAGAGGGCAGGAAACACCATATATTTT	CASSPPERAGNTIYF
TRBV14	-	-	TRBJ1-2	TGTGCCAGCAGCCGCGATTGGAGCAGTACTAACTATGGCTACACCTTC	CASSRDWSSTNYGYTF
TRBV6-6	-	TRBD1	TRBJ1-1	TGTGCCAGCAACAGGGGGCCGAGGACTGAAGCTTTCTTT	CASNRGPRTEAFF
TRBV11-3	-	-	TRBJ1-2	TGTGCCAGCAGCCGGGACAAGAACTATGGCTACACCTTC	CASSRDKNYGYTF